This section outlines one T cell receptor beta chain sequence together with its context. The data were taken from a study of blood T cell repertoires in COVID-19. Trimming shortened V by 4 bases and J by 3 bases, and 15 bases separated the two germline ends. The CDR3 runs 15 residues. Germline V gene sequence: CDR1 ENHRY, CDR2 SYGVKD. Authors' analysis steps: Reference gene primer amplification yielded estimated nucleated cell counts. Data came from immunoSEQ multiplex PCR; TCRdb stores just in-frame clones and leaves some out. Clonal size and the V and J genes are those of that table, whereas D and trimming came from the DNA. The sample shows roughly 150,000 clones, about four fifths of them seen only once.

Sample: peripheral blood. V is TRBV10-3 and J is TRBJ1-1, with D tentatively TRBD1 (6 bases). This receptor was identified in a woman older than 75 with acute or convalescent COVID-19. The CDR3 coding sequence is TGTGCCATCAGTGCCACAGGGTTTTCTGACACTGAAGCTTTCTTT. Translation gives CAISATGFSDTEAFF.